A selection of T cell receptor beta chains follows, all from one sample in a study of cytomegalovirus exposure and HLA in healthy donors. Assay used: immunoSEQ multiplex PCR; TCRdb lists only in-frame clones, some missing. Among some 140,000 clones, 75% to 90% were seen once, and the ten largest hold more than 20%. Sequences were obtained from PBMCs. The receptors originated from a man younger than 35 in good health and CMV-seropositive. CDR3s include the opening cysteine and the closing phenylalanine or tryptophan. The D gene is left open where the match is weak. Clone size appears in some rows only: once, few, many, or a class for an expanded clone.

D gene | clone size | J gene | V gene | CDR3 DNA | CDR3 protein
TRBD1 | - | TRBJ1-2 | TRBV6-6 | TGTGCCAGCAGTCGGGACAGTCTCAACTATGGCTACACCTTC | CASSRDSLNYGYTF
TRBD1 | - | TRBJ2-7 | TRBV7-9 | TGTGCCAGCAGCGCGGGAGGGACAGGGGGCAAGCAGTACTTC | CASSAGGTGGKQYF
- | - | TRBJ1-1 | TRBV29-1 | TGCAGCGTTGCTCTCGGCACTGAAGCTTTCTTT | CSVALGTEAFF
TRBD2 | - | TRBJ2-3 | TRBV9 | TGTGCCAGCAGCGTAGATAGCGGGGGGGCCACAGATACGCAGTATTTT | CASSVDSGGATDTQYF
TRBD2 | - | TRBJ2-1 | TRBV4-3 | TGCGCCAGCAGCCAAGCCCTCTTTAGCGGGGCACCAAATGAGCAGTTCTTC | CASSQALFSGAPNEQFF
- | - | TRBJ2-3 | TRBV18 | TGTGCCAGCTCACGTAGGACAGAATCTAGCACAGATACGCAGTATTTT | CASSRRTESSTDTQYF
TRBD1 | - | TRBJ2-5 | TRBV25-1 | TGTGCCAGCAGTGCCCGGGACAGGGGTAGATCGTGGCAAGAGACCCAGTACTTC | CASSARDRGRSWQETQYF
TRBD2 | - | TRBJ2-1 | TRBV4-3 | TGCGCCAGCAGCCAAGATACGGGAGGCCGAGGCAATGAGCAGTTCTTC | CASSQDTGGRGNEQFF
- | - | TRBJ2-7 | TRBV7-2 | TGTGCCAGCAGCTGGGGGGGCCCCCTCGCAGTCACTAACTACGAGCAGTACTTC | CASSWGGPLAVTNYEQYF
TRBD2 | - | TRBJ2-1 | TRBV7-9 | TGTGCCAGCAGCTTAGAAGGCGGGAGGGCCTACAATGAGCAGTTCTTC | CASSLEGGRAYNEQFF
- | - | TRBJ2-7 | TRBV7-2 | TGTGCCAGCAGCCTAATACTGATCGCCTACGAGCAGTACTTC | CASSLILIAYEQYF
- | - | TRBJ2-1 | TRBV19 | TGTGCCAGTAGTATAGGAGGGTATGAGCAGTTCTTC | CASSIGGYEQFF
TRBD2 | - | TRBJ2-7 | TRBV9 | TGTGCCAGCAGCGTAGCGGGAGGCGGGTACGAGCAGTACTTC | CASSVAGGGYEQYF
- | - | TRBJ2-2 | TRBV6-1 | TGTGCCAGCAGTGAAGGGCTAGGGGTCTCTGGCGGGGAGCTGTTTTTT | CASSEGLGVSGGELFF
- | - | TRBJ1-2 | TRBV7-2 | TGTGCCACTCGACAGGACCATAACTATGGCTACACCTTC | CATRQDHNYGYTF
- | - | TRBJ1-1 | TRBV10-2 | TGCGCCAGCAGTGCGAAGGGGTGGTTGAACACTGAAGCTTTCTTT | CASSAKGWLNTEAFF
- | - | TRBJ1-3 | TRBV5-1 | TGCGCCAGCAGCCCACTTACAGGGCTAGACTCTGGAAACACCATATATTTT | CASSPLTGLDSGNTIYF
TRBD1 | - | TRBJ1-2 | TRBV7-2 | TGTGCCAGCAGCTTAGCACCCATGTTGACAGGGGAAGTCTATGGCTACACCTTC | CASSLAPMLTGEVYGYTF
- | - | TRBJ2-7 | TRBV28 | TGTGCCAGCACCCCCGGGACAAGGAGCTCCTACGAGCAGTACTTC | CASTPGTRSSYEQYF
TRBD2 | - | TRBJ2-7 | TRBV5-4 | TGTGCCAGCAGCTTGGAGGCAGGGAGGGCATACGAGCAGTACTTC | CASSLEAGRAYEQYF
- | - | TRBJ2-1 | TRBV7-8 | TGTGCCAGCAGCACCGGCGGAAGGTTTTGGAACAATGAGCAGTTCTTC | CASSTGGRFWNNEQFF
- | - | TRBJ1-1 | TRBV19 | TGTGCCAGTAGTATGGGCCAGTCAGAAGCTTTCTTT | CASSMGQSEAFF
- | - | TRBJ1-1 | TRBV4-3 | TGCGCCAGCAGCCAAGCCGGGACAACTAACACTGAAGCTTTCTTT | CASSQAGTTNTEAFF
TRBD1 | few | TRBJ1-2 | TRBV27 | TGTGCCAGCAGGAGAGGACAGGTCGGTGGCTACACCTTC | CASRRGQVGGYTF
TRBD1 | - | TRBJ1-1 | TRBV4-1 | TGCGCCAGCAGCCTCCAGACTTACAGGGGTTTACACACTGAAGCTTTCTTT | CASSLQTYRGLHTEAFF
TRBD1 | few | TRBJ1-5 | TRBV2 | TGTGCCAGCACCCGACAGGGGGCAGGGCAGCCCCAGCATTTT | CASTRQGAGQPQHF
TRBD1 | - | TRBJ2-3 | TRBV27 | TGTGCCAGCAGCCTCGTGGGGACAGGAATATATACGCAGTATTTT | CASSLVGTGIYTQYF
- | - | TRBJ2-7 | TRBV30 | TGTGCCTGGAGCGAGAGCTACGAGCAGTACTTC | CAWSESYEQYF
TRBD1 | - | TRBJ2-2 | TRBV11-2 | TGTGCCAGCAGGTCGACAGGGGGAACCGGGGAGCTGTTTTTT | CASRSTGGTGELFF
- | - | TRBJ2-5 | TRBV7-8 | TGTGCCAGCAGCCTTAAGACAAGCGGGACCCAGTACTTC | CASSLKTSGTQYF
- | - | TRBJ1-5 | TRBV2 | TGTGCCAGCAGTGAGGGTGGGCTCAATCAGCCCCAGCATTTT | CASSEGGLNQPQHF
- | - | TRBJ2-2 | TRBV5-1 | TGCGCCAGCAGCTTATTCGGCAGGGGCCCCGACCTAAACACCGGGGAGCTGTTTTTT | CASSLFGRGPDLNTGELFF
TRBD2 | - | TRBJ2-3 | TRBV27 | TGTGCCAGCAGTTGGGGCGACTTAGCGGGAGGGTTCACAGATACGCAGTATTTT | CASSWGDLAGGFTDTQYF
- | - | TRBJ1-2 | TRBV25-1 | TGTGCCAGCAGTGAGGCAGGACCGTTAGCCAGGGGCGGCTACACCTTC | CASSEAGPLARGGYTF
- | few | TRBJ2-2 | TRBV6-4 | TGTGCCAGCAGTGCAGGGAACACCGGGGAGCTGTTTTTT | CASSAGNTGELFF
TRBD2 | - | TRBJ2-3 | TRBV7-2 | TGTGCCAGCAGCCCCCTAGCGGGAGGGGTCACAGATACGCAGTATTTT | CASSPLAGGVTDTQYF
TRBD1 | - | TRBJ1-1 | TRBV29-1 | TGCAGCGTCCTGACAGGGGCCGGGGGCACTGAAGCTTTCTTT | CSVLTGAGGTEAFF
- | - | TRBJ1-2 | TRBV4-3 | TGCGCCAGCAGCCAATCGCCAGGATCCAACTATGGCTACACCTTC | CASSQSPGSNYGYTF
- | - | TRBJ1-1 | TRBV5-1 | TGCGCCAGCAGCTTGGGCAGGGTCAACACTGAAGCTTTCTTT | CASSLGRVNTEAFF
TRBD1 | - | TRBJ1-6 | TRBV11-2 | TGTGCCAGCAGCTTGTCAGGGGGCAGCAATTCACCCCTCCACTTT | CASSLSGGSNSPLHF
- | - | TRBJ2-7 | TRBV21-1 | TGTGCCACGCCGGGACTAGCGGGAGTTTTTCACGAGCAGTACTTC | CATPGLAGVFHEQYF
TRBD1 | - | TRBJ1-3 | TRBV7-2 | TGTGCCAGCAGCTTAGATTTAGGGACAGGGGGAAACACCATATATTTT | CASSLDLGTGGNTIYF
- | few | TRBJ2-7 | TRBV21-1 | TGTGCCAGCACCACAGGGACGGACTACGAGCAGTACTTC | CASTTGTDYEQYF